The 21 T cell receptor beta chains below come from one sample, sequenced in a study of control samples from healthy donors and cancer patients (TCRdb year 2020). Libraries were built with the immunoSEQ multiplex PCR assay. TCRdb took over this immuneACCESS table, retaining in-frame rearrangements with V and J assigned. Such tables are incomplete; in checked studies, under half of the missing clones stem from an unresolved V gene, and the remainder is unexplained. The sample table shows just over 150,000 clones, and over 90% are seen once. The top ten clones comprise 2% to 2.5% of the sample. The specimen sequenced was blood. The receptors come from a middle-aged man in good health.

This chain connects TRBV3-1 (or the pseudogene TRBV3-2) to TRBJ2-2; D unclear. CDR3 length: 13 residues. Trimming left V 1 base short and J 5 bases short, with 5 bases between. The germline V gene has CDR1 LGHDT and CDR2 YNNKEL (reference sequence). CDR3 DNA: TGTGCCAGCAGCCAAGTCAGTACCGGGGAGCTGTTTTTT. This sequence encodes CASSQVSTGELFF.

This chain uses TRBV7-9 with TRBJ2-7, with a tentative D call TRBD1 (6 bases). The CDR3 extends over 14 amino acids. The germline V gene encodes CDR1 SEHNR and CDR2 FQNEAQ (reference sequence). V was trimmed by 5 bases and J by 0 bases, leaving 11 bases between them. CDR3 nucleotides: TGTGCCAGCAGCCTCGAAGGGGGCTCCTACGAGCAGTACTTC. Its translation is CASSLEGGSYEQYF.

The chain uses TRBV19 and TRBJ2-3, with D tentatively TRBD1 or TRBD2 (5 bases each). Germline V gene sequence: CDR1 LNHDA, CDR2 SQIVND (reference sequence). Trimming pared 5 bases from V and 5 bases from J, leaving 17 bases between. The length of the CDR3 is 15 residues. The CDR3 DNA follows: TGTGCCAGTAGTTCCCCGAGGGGTGGTAAAGATACGCAGTATTTT. Translation: CASSSPRGGKDTQYF.

The chain uses TRBV3-1 (or the pseudogene TRBV3-2) and TRBJ2-2; perhaps TRBD1 as D (6 bases). CDR1 is LGHDT and CDR2 is YNNKEL in the germline V gene (reference sequence). V dropped 4 bases and J dropped 4 bases, with 10 bases sitting between them. This CDR3 is 14 amino acids long. The CDR3 coding sequence is TGTGCCAGCAGCCTACAGGGTAGCACCGGGGAGCTGTTTTTT. Translation gives CASSLQGSTGELFF.

As regards this clone: This specimen includes other DNA sequences encoding the same CDR3. This chain joins TRBV19 and TRBJ2-7, with 8 bases lining up with TRBD2. CDR1 and CDR2 from the germline V gene are LNHDA and SQIVND (reference sequence). The CDR3 totals 13 residues. The V segment lost 3 bases and the J segment 2 bases; nucleotides outside the gene matches: 0. The CDR3 sequence: CASSIGRAYEQYF. The CDR3 nucleotides are TGTGCCAGTAGTATCGGGAGGGCCTACGAGCAGTACTTC. The variable domain in full, completed from reference TRBV19 and TRBJ2-7, reads DGGITQSPKYLFRKEGQNVTLSCEQNLNHDAMYWYRQDPGQGLRLIYYSQIVNDFQKGDIAEGYSVSREKKESFPLTVTSAQKNPTAFYLCASSIGRAYEQYFGPGTRLTVT.

V usage is TRBV5-6 and J usage is TRBJ2-7; D unresolved. The length of the CDR3 is 13 residues. Per the germline V gene, CDR1 is SGHDT and CDR2 is YYEEEE. This chain's CDR3 is CASSLRAKGPIAV. CDR3 coding DNA: TGTGCCAGCAGCTTGCGGGCGAAAGGACCCATTGCTGTC.

V usage is TRBV4-1 and J usage is TRBJ1-1; D call uncertain. CDR1 MGHRA and CDR2 YSYEKL come from the germline V gene. V lost 0 bases and J lost 0, with 8 bases in between. The CDR3 has 15 amino acids. The CDR3 region is CASSQDSFMNTEAFF. CDR3 coding DNA: TGCGCCAGCAGCCAAGACTCGTTCATGAACACTGAAGCTTTCTTT.

The chain couples TRBV2 to TRBJ1-3; TRBD1 aligns across 7 bases. Germline V gene lookup returns CDR1 SNHLY and CDR2 FYNNEI. J was trimmed by 4 bases and V by 8 bases; bases with no gene match: 8. There are 14 residues in the CDR3. The CDR3 reads CASDDREGGNTIYF. Written as DNA, the CDR3 is TGTGCCAGCGACGACAGGGAGGGGGGAAACACCATATATTTT. The full variable domain, completed using reference TRBV2 and TRBJ1-3, is EPEVTQTPSHQVTQMGQEVILRCVPISNHLYFYWYRQILGQKVEFLVSFYNNEISEKSEIFDDQFSVERPDGSNFTLKIRSTKLEDSAMYFCASDDREGGNTIYFGEGSWLTVV.

This clone was counted a single time. Other DNA sequences of this sample code for an identical CDR3. This sequence joins TRBV7-2 and TRBJ1-5; D is undetermined. The V end lost 2 bases, the J end lost 3 bases, and 2 bases lay between the germline ends. Germline V gene sequence: CDR1 SGHTA, CDR2 FQGNSA. CDR3 length equals 12 residues. The CDR3 spells CASSLPNQPQHF. The CDR3 nucleotides read TGTGCCAGCAGCTTACCCAATCAGCCCCAGCATTTT.

V is TRBV19 and J is TRBJ2-2; the D gene is possibly TRBD2 (5 bases). V lost 5 bases, J lost 7 bases, and 17 bases lay in between. The germline V gene encodes CDR1 LNHDA and CDR2 SQIVND (reference sequence). This CDR3 comprises 15 residues. Written as DNA, the CDR3 is TGTGCCAGTAGTCCCCCGGGAAGGGCGAACGGGGAGCTGTTTTTT. Its protein is CASSPPGRANGELFF.

The V gene is TRBV15, the J gene TRBJ2-2, with 12 bases fitting TRBD1. After removal of 1 base from V and 6 bases from J, the junction contained 15 bases not matched to a gene. This CDR3 has 20 residues. CDR1 is LNHNV, CDR2 YYDKDF, per germline (reference sequence). Here the CDR3 reads CATSRATGTGGSGVPGELFF. The CDR3 DNA sequence: TGTGCCACCAGCAGAGCGACCGGGACAGGGGGCTCGGGTGTCCCCGGGGAGCTGTTTTTT. Full variable domain (outside the CDR3, taken from reference TRBV15 and TRBJ2-2): DAMVIQNPRYQVTQFGKPVTLSCSQTLNHNVMYWYQQKSSQAPKLLFHYYDKDFNNEADTPDNFQSRRPNTSFCFLDIRSPGLGDTAMYLCATSRATGTGGSGVPGELFFGEGSRLTVL.

The V and J genes are TRBV6-6 and TRBJ2-7, with D possibly TRBD2 on 6 matching bases. Germline V gene sequence: CDR1 MNHNY, CDR2 SVGAGI (reference sequence). The CDR3 is 15 amino acids. V shed 5 bases and J shed 0 bases, with 14 bases lying between them. CDR3: CASSPAMGLSYEQYF. CDR3 sequence (DNA): TGTGCCAGCAGTCCCGCGATGGGACTCTCCTACGAGCAGTACTTC.

V gene TRBV25-1 combines with J gene TRBJ1-2, with a possible D match to TRBD1 (6 bases). Germline V gives CDR1 MGHDK, CDR2 SYGVNS. This CDR3 contains 14 residues. The V and J ends lost 3 bases and 6 bases respectively, with 14 bases between them. CDR3 sequence: CASSDNRVSDGYTF. In nucleotides, the CDR3 is TGTGCCAGCAGTGATAACAGGGTATCCGATGGCTACACCTTC.

The J gene is TRBJ2-1, the V gene TRBV5-1; tentatively, D is TRBD1 (6 bases). Germline V gene sequence: CDR1 SGHRS, CDR2 YFSETQ. The V gene lost 5 bases and the J gene lost 0 bases, with 9 bases spanning the gap. This CDR3 is built from 14 residues. This chain's CDR3 is CASSGQNSYNEQFF. CDR3 sequence (DNA): TGCGCCAGCAGTGGACAGAACTCCTACAATGAGCAGTTCTTC.

The chain recombines TRBV11-2 with TRBJ2-2, with a weak D call TRBD2 (6 bases). The CDR3 extends over 15 amino acids. Germline V gene data show CDR1 as SGHAT and CDR2 as FQNNGV. Trimming removed 6 bases at V and 5 bases at J, with 16 bases between. The CDR3 DNA is TGTGCCAGCAGTCTGATGGGACTCCCGACCGGGGAGCTGTTTTTT. Its translation: CASSLMGLPTGELFF.

The gene calls are TRBV5-5 and TRBJ2-5; TRBD1 is a possible D gene (5 bases). Germline V gives CDR1 SGHKS, CDR2 YYEKEE (reference sequence). The ends were cut back, 4 bases at V and 4 bases at J, with 14 bases in the middle. The CDR3 contains 14 residues. The CDR3 bases are TGTGCCAGCAGCAGCTCTAGGGGAATAGAGACCCAGTACTTC. This codes for CASSSSRGIETQYF.

This clone was counted a few times. The CDR3 bases are TGCGCCAGCAGGGGGGGGCCAGGACTTGCAACTAATGAAAAACTGTTTTTT. Translated, it gives CASRGGPGLATNEKLFF. This chain joins TRBV5-1 and TRBJ1-4, with D tentatively TRBD1 (6 bases). V lost 5 bases to trimming and J lost 0 bases, with 17 bases between them. The CDR3 is made up of 17 amino acids. CDR1 is SGHRS, CDR2 YFSETQ, per germline.

This sequence joins TRBV6-5 and TRBJ2-7; TRBD2 agrees at 8 bases. The V gene's germline CDR1 is MNHEY and CDR2 SVGAGI. V shed 8 bases, J shed 7 bases, and the junction held 13 bases outside the gene matches. CDR3 length: 14 amino acids. In DNA form, the CDR3 reads TGTGCCAGCGAGCGGCCAGCGGGAGCGTGGGAGCAGTACTTC. Encoded protein: CASERPAGAWEQYF.

The rearrangement uses TRBV4-1 and TRBJ2-7, with a possible D match to TRBD1 (7 bases). The germline V and J ends were trimmed by 0 bases and 4 bases, with 19 bases remaining between them. Germline lookup yields CDR1 MGHRA and CDR2 YSYEKL. This CDR3 is built from 17 residues. CDR3 amino acids: CASSQDQGGTVLYEQYF. The CDR3 DNA sequence: TGCGCCAGCAGCCAAGACCAAGGGGGGACAGTCTTATACGAGCAGTACTTC.

This clone was recorded only once. The chain has TRBV5-1 and TRBJ2-7, with a tentative D call TRBD1 (6 bases). The CDR3 covers 14 residues. The germline gives CDR1 SGHRS, CDR2 YFSETQ. V was clipped by 1 base and J by 2 bases, with 10 bases between them. For the CDR3, the DNA is TGCGCCAGCAGCTTGCAGGGGCAGACCTACGAGCAGTACTTC. This sequence encodes CASSLQGQTYEQYF. Drawing the rest from reference TRBV5-1 and TRBJ2-7, the complete variable domain is KAGVTQTPRYLIKTRGQQVTLSCSPISGHRSVSWYQQTPGQGLQFLFEYFSETQRNKGNFPGRFSGRQFSNSRSEMNVSTLELGDSALYLCASSLQGQTYEQYFGPGTRLTVT.

This chain links TRBV6-5 with TRBJ2-3; a possible D gene is TRBD2 (6 bases). V was cut by 7 bases and J by 2 bases, with 16 bases left in between. The germline V gene encodes CDR1 MNHEY and CDR2 SVGAGI. This CDR3 spans 15 amino acids. The CDR3 loop is CASKPRGLITDTQYF. The CDR3 bases are TGTGCCAGCAAACCCCGGGGACTCATCACAGATACGCAGTATTTT.